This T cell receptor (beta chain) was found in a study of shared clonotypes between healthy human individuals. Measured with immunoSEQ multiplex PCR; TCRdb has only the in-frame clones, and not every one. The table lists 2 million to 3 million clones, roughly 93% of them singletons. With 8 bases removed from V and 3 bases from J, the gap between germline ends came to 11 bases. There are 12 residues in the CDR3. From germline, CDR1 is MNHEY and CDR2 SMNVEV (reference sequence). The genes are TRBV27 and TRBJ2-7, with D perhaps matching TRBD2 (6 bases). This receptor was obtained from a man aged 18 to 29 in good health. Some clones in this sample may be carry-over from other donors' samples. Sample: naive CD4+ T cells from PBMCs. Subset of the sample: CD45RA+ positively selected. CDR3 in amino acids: CASGGLGYEQYF. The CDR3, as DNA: TGTGCCAGCGGAGGGCTGGGCTACGAGCAGTACTTC.